The entry below describes one T cell receptor (beta chain). Its antigen is currently unknown. This sample was taken from a study of tumor and adjacent non-tumor tissue in lung cancer. Overall study context: There were fewer than 15 adenocarcinoma, a couple of squamous cell carcinoma and 1 small cell lung cancer cases.

The library came from three nested PCR rounds adapted from ARM-PCR protocols. TCRdb reanalysed the multiplex PCR reads using MiXCR and keeps one entry per CDR3 protein. This sample has about 140,000 distinct CDR3 sequences, with approximately 66% found just once. The CDR3 spans 15 residues. V dropped 3 bases and J dropped 3; count of bases not matched to a gene: 4. Germline V gene data show CDR1 as SGHRS and CDR2 as YFSETQ. This sample's RNA came from whole unsorted tissue. Study conclusions and caveats: TCR diversity was significantly greater in tumor than normal lung tissue.

V usage is TRBV5-1 and J usage is TRBJ1-5; 9 bases are shared with TRBD1. Sequenced: lung tumor tissue. This TCR came from a man aged 60-69 years with small cell lung cancer. For the CDR3, the DNA is TGCGCCAGCAGCTGGGGACAGGGATTCAATCAGCCCCAGCATTTT. It yields the protein CASSWGQGFNQPQHF.